One and the same sample provided the 23 T cell receptor beta chains below, sequenced in a study of T cells in women clearing cervical HPV infection. Measured with immunoSEQ multiplex PCR; TCRdb has only the in-frame clones, and not every one. Its table lists 35,000 to 45,000 clones. Sequencing input: blood buffy coat. These receptor sequences come from a woman between 18 and 70 years old with a cervical HPV16 infection that either progressed to CIN3+ or cleared (not recorded which).

Comment on this clone: The observed sequence ends 3 residues before the CDR3 terminus, with the missing tail filled in from the germline J gene. The chain joins TRBV5-1 to TRBJ2-2, with 7 bases that match TRBD1. The CDR3 has 15 residues. The J segment lost 1 base and the V segment lost 4 bases, leaving 4 bases of the junction unmatched. From germline, CDR1 is SGHRS and CDR2 YFSETQ. The CDR3 loop reads CASSPGQLNTGELFF. CDR3 DNA (partial): TGCGCCAGCAGCCCGGGACAGTTGAACACCGGGGAG.

About this clone itself: The germline gene is not matched at one end of the junction; a read error may be the cause. The read ends 3 residues early relative to the CDR3; the germline J gene fills the gap. The V gene is TRBV18, the J gene TRBJ2-3, with 9 bases that match TRBD1. CDR3 size: 17 residues. Per the germline V gene, CDR1 is KGHSH and CDR2 is LQKENI. The CDR3 reads CASSPPVTGGRTDTQYF. The DNA read from the CDR3 is TGTGCCAGCTCACCACCTGTGACAGGGGGACGCACGGATACG.

The CDR3 reads CSAGQGATNEKLFF. The covered CDR3 bases are TGCAGTGCCGGACAGGGTGCAACTAATGAAAAA. The V gene is TRBV20-1, the J gene TRBJ1-4, with 8 bases that match TRBD1. The CDR3 end falls 3 residues outside the read, so it is completed with the germline J gene. The length of the CDR3 is 14 residues. Germline V gives CDR1 DFQATT, CDR2 SNEGSKA (reference sequence). Trimming at V came to 6 bases and at J to 0 bases, leaving 3 bases not matched to a gene.

On this clone itself: The read gets to within 3 residues of the CDR3 end, and the germline J gene fills in the rest. V usage is TRBV30 and J usage is TRBJ2-6; D not resolved. The V gene's germline CDR1 is GTSNPN and CDR2 SVGIG (reference sequence). The CDR3 is 16 amino acids. V lost 2 bases, J lost 0 bases, and 11 bases lay in between. Here the CDR3 reads CAWSREGTSGANVLTF. The DNA read from the CDR3 is TGTGCCTGGAGTAGAGAAGGCACCTCTGGGGCCAACGTC.

As regards this clone: The CDR3 goes on 3 residues after the read ends, and that part is filled in from the germline J gene. V gene TRBV6-2 or TRBV6-3 combines with J gene TRBJ1-1; D possibly corresponds to TRBD1 (6 bases). V was cut by 5 bases and J by 4 bases, with 14 bases left in between. Looked up from germline, CDR1 is MNHEY and CDR2 is SVGEGT. This CDR3 is 14 amino acids long. CDR3 sequence: CASSPHQGSTEAFF. The part of the CDR3 DNA that was read is TGTGCCAGCAGTCCCCACCAGGGGAGCACTGAA.

Regarding this clone: The CDR3 end falls 3 residues outside the read, so it is completed with the germline J gene. The genes are TRBV19 and TRBJ1-2; D is undetermined. CDR1 is LNHDA, CDR2 SQIVND, per germline (reference sequence). CDR3 length equals 12 residues. The CDR3 sequence is CASSIEASDYTF. The sequenced CDR3 bases are TGTGCCAGTAGTATAGAGGCCAGTGAC. Using reference TRBV19 and TRBJ1-2 for the parts outside the CDR3, the full variable domain is DGGITQSPKYLFRKEGQNVTLSCEQNLNHDAMYWYRQDPGQGLRLIYYSQIVNDFQKGDIAEGYSVSREKKESFPLTVTSAQKNPTAFYLCASSIEASDYTFGSGTRLTVV.

Remarks on this clone: The read is 3 residues too short to cover the CDR3 end, so that end is filled in from the germline J gene. The chain links TRBV19 to TRBJ1-5; maybe TRBD1 (5 bases). Germline V gene data show CDR1 as LNHDA and CDR2 as SQIVND (reference sequence). The CDR3 length is 13 residues. Trimming shortened V by 7 bases and J by 6 bases, and 13 bases separated the two germline ends. The CDR3: CASTNGGGQPQHF. The DNA read from the CDR3 is TGTGCCAGTACCAATGGGGGGGGTCAGCCC.

Turning to this clone: The CDR3 is cut off 3 residues early in the read; its end comes from the germline J gene. The J gene is TRBJ2-7, the V gene TRBV5-1; D remains unclear. The germline CDR1 and CDR2 sequences are SGHRS and YFSETQ. This CDR3 has 15 amino acids. Trimming shortened V by 0 bases and J by 2 bases, and 12 bases separated the two germline ends. The part of the CDR3 DNA that was read is TGCGCCAGCAGCTTGGGACACATTCGTCCCTACGAG. Protein: CASSLGHIRPYE. The entire CDR3 is CASSLGHIRPYEQYF.

A remark on this clone: The read terminates 3 residues ahead of where the CDR3 ends, so the germline J gene completes it. The rearrangement uses TRBV30 and TRBJ1-1; D unresolved. CDR1 is GTSNPN and CDR2 is SVGIG in the germline V gene (reference sequence). The CDR3 has 15 residues. Trimming left V 3 bases short and J 5 bases short, with 19 bases between. The CDR3 is CAWRSGYLKVTEAFF. CDR3 bases read: TGTGCCTGGAGGTCAGGATATTTAAAGGTAACTGAA.

A word on this clone: The read ends 3 residues early relative to the CDR3; the germline J gene fills the gap. The chain has TRBV20-1 and TRBJ1-5; D gene uncertain. The germline V gene has CDR1 DFQATT and CDR2 SNEGSKA (reference sequence). The CDR3 runs to 13 residues. The V and J ends lost 3 bases and 4 bases respectively, with 10 bases between them. The sequenced part of the CDR3 DNA is TGCAGTGCTAGTCTTGGGCGAAATCAGCCC. The encoded protein is CSASLGRNQP. The CDR3 in full is CSASLGRNQPQHF.

CDR3 sequence reads: CASSSSGRPLYDYTF. The CDR3 bases that were read are TGTGCCAGCAGTTCGAGCGGGAGGCCCCTCTACGAC. The rearrangement links TRBV5-6 to TRBJ1-2; D is unclear. The read terminates 3 residues ahead of where the CDR3 ends, so the germline J gene completes it. The CDR3 is made up of 15 amino acids. In germline, CDR1 is SGHDT, CDR2 YYEEEE.

About this clone: The read is 3 residues too short to cover the CDR3 end, so that end is filled in from the germline J gene. The rearrangement joins TRBV2 to TRBJ2-1; 8 bases are shared with TRBD2. V lost 2 bases and J lost 5; bases outside the gene matches: 5. Per germline, CDR1 SNHLY and CDR2 FYNNEI. This CDR3 is 15 amino acids long. Partial CDR3 DNA: TGTGCCAGCAGTGAAAGTCTAGCGGGTAACAATGAG. Translation: CASSESLAGNNE. The whole CDR3 is CASSESLAGNNEQFF.

The covered CDR3 bases are TGTGCCAGCAGCCCCGCCGGGGGGCAGAACACTGAA. Amino acid sequence: CASSPAGGQNTE. The CDR3 reads in full as CASSPAGGQNTEAFF. This chain links TRBV7-2 with TRBJ1-1; a weak D match, TRBD1 (6 bases). The read ends 3 residues early relative to the CDR3; the germline J gene fills the gap. V was trimmed by 5 bases and J by 1 base, leaving 14 bases between them. The CDR3 has 15 residues. The germline CDR1 and CDR2 sequences are SGHTA and FQGNSA.

Details on this clone: The CDR3 end is not reached by the read, which stops 3 residues before it; the germline J gene fills it in. The chain couples TRBV20-1 to TRBJ2-7, with D possibly called TRBD1 or TRBD2 (5 bases each). The V and J ends lost 5 bases and 3 bases respectively, with 11 bases between them. Germline V gene data show CDR1 as DFQATT and CDR2 as SNEGSKA (reference sequence). The CDR3 spans 12 residues. The CDR3 protein is CSAFKGSYEQYF. Partial CDR3 DNA: TGCAGTGCTTTCAAGGGGAGCTACGAG.

Worth noting for this clone: The sequence runs out 3 residues before the end of the CDR3; the remainder is reconstructed from the germline J gene. Other nucleotide sequences from this sample produce the same CDR3. The chain couples TRBV2 to TRBJ1-3, with D tentatively TRBD1 (6 bases). The germline V gene encodes CDR1 SNHLY and CDR2 FYNNEI. V gave up 4 bases and J gave up 6 bases, with 19 bases separating them. CDR3 size: 16 residues. CDR3 DNA (partial): TGTGCCAGCAGTGGGGGAGCGTGGGGGCGAACAAACACC. This codes for CASSGGAWGRTNT. The complete CDR3 protein is CASSGGAWGRTNTIYF.

For this clone: The read finishes 3 residues shy of the CDR3 end, and the germline J gene is used to complete it. The gene calls are TRBV9 and TRBJ2-3; D is ambiguous. The CDR3 spans 14 residues. Germline V lookup: CDR1 SGDLS, CDR2 YYNGEE. Trimming pared 0 bases from V and 1 base from J, leaving 6 bases between. The CDR3 spells CASSVVPGTDTQYF. The DNA read from the CDR3 is TGTGCCAGCAGCGTAGTTCCAGGCACAGATACG. Filled out from reference TRBV9 and TRBJ2-3, the complete variable domain reads DSGVTQTPKHLITATGQRVTLRCSPRSGDLSVYWYQQSLDQGLQFLIQYYNGEERAKGNILERFSAQQFPDLHSELNLSSLELGDSALYFCASSVVPGTDTQYFGPGTRLTVL.

On this clone: The CDR3 end lies 3 residues beyond the end of the read and is filled in from the germline J gene. The gene calls are TRBV5-6 and TRBJ2-7; 7 bases align to TRBD1. Germline V lookup: CDR1 SGHDT, CDR2 YYEEEE. After removal of 2 bases from V and 1 base from J, the junction contained 3 bases not matched to a gene. The CDR3 contains 14 residues. CDR3 DNA (partial): TGTGCCAGCAGCTTCTTGACAGGGTCCTACGAG. Translated: CASSFLTGSYE. The full CDR3 protein is CASSFLTGSYEQYF.

Of note for this clone: The CDR3 end falls 3 residues outside the read, so it is completed with the germline J gene. This chain joins TRBV19 and TRBJ2-7, with 9 bases fitting TRBD2. After removal of 6 bases from V and 2 bases from J, the junction contained 5 bases not matched to a gene. From germline, CDR1 is LNHDA and CDR2 SQIVND (reference sequence). The CDR3 covers 14 residues. The sequenced CDR3 bases are TGTGCCAGTAGAGAGCGGGGGGCAACCTACGAG. Its translation: CASRERGATYE. The whole CDR3 sequence is CASRERGATYEQYF.

As for this clone: Read data end 3 residues before the CDR3 end; the end is taken from the germline J gene. The chain joins TRBV7-2 to TRBJ2-4; no reliable D call. The length of the CDR3 is 11 residues. Germline CDR1 and CDR2: SGHTA and FQGNSA. The CDR3 bases that were read are TGTGCCAGCAGCTCCACAATTCTT. Amino acids: CASSSTIL. The CDR3 as a whole reads CASSSTILQYF.

Turning to this clone: The read gets to within 3 residues of the CDR3 end, and the germline J gene fills in the rest. J is TRBJ2-3 and V is TRBV12-5, with D uncertain. This CDR3 contains 11 residues. Germline assignment: CDR1 LGHNT and CDR2 FRNRAP. CDR3 amino acids: CASGLPGPQYF. The sequenced part of the CDR3 DNA is TGTGCTAGTGGTTTGCCGGGTCCG.

As to this clone: The read stops 3 residues short of the end of the CDR3; the missing end is completed from the germline J gene. The chain recombines TRBV13 with TRBJ2-1; 9 bases are shared with TRBD2. Looked up from germline, CDR1 is PRHDT and CDR2 is FYEKMQ (reference sequence). The V and J ends lost 5 bases and 6 bases, in that order; junction bases with no gene match: 11. The CDR3 loop spans 16 amino acids. The CDR3 sequence is CASSIRPSGVVNEQFF. The sequenced part of the CDR3 DNA is TGTGCCAGCAGCATCAGGCCTAGCGGGGTGGTCAATGAG.

About this clone itself: The sequence runs out 3 residues before the end of the CDR3; the remainder is reconstructed from the germline J gene. This chain links TRBV19 with TRBJ1-6; 8 positions match TRBD1. This CDR3 is 15 amino acids long. Trimming cost V 6 bases and J 7 bases; bases outside gene matches: 8. In germline, CDR1 is LNHDA, CDR2 SQIVND (reference sequence). CDR3 DNA, as far as it was read: TGTGCCAGTAGGGGCAGGGGGCTTTACAATTCACCC. Translating it yields CASRGRGLYNSP. The CDR3 in full is CASRGRGLYNSPLHF.

In regard to this clone: The read halts 3 residues ahead of the CDR3 end, with the missing end drawn from the germline J gene. The V gene is TRBV5-1, the J gene TRBJ1-4; possibly TRBD1 for D (5 bases). Germline loops: CDR1 SGHRS, CDR2 YFSETQ. CDR3 length: 15 residues. The V end lost 4 bases, the J end lost 4 bases, and 14 bases lay between the germline ends. CDR3 bases read: TGCGCCAGCAGCCCGGGGGGGGTTGGTAATGAAAAA. Amino acid sequence: CASSPGGVGNEK. The CDR3 in its entirety is CASSPGGVGNEKLFF.